This T cell receptor (beta chain) was sequenced for a study of cytomegalovirus exposure and HLA in healthy donors. On the study more broadly: An earlier analysis identified 120 million or so unique TCR beta sequences in about 179 million T cells.

Study observations and caveats: Analysis was performed later, and it showed HLA-associated TCR beta chains to be more clonally expanded than equally common others.

PCR amplification relied on 60 Vbeta primers (plus 13 Jbeta primers). Only in-frame clones appear in the TCRdb table, and some are missing; sequencing was by immunoSEQ multiplex PCR. The sample lists around 130,000 clones; about 80% were seen once. This clone was found once. No antigen is known for it. Trimming cost V 3 bases and J 2 bases; bases outside gene matches: 2. CDR1 and CDR2 from the germline V gene are SEHNR and FQNEAQ (reference sequence). The length of the CDR3 is 15 residues. Sequencing used PBMCs. V and J are TRBV7-9 and TRBJ2-7, with 12 bases matching TRBD2. This TCR came from a human donor in good health. In nucleotides, the CDR3 is TGTGCCAGCAGCTTTCTAGCGGGGGGGCCCTACGAGCAGTACTTC. This sequence encodes CASSFLAGGPYEQYF.